This T cell receptor (beta chain) was recovered during a study of T cells in tumors after PD-1 blockade. Study details: Excluded were patients with checkpoint blockade, immunosuppressants, or radiotherapy or other anti-cancer therapy within 4 weeks. Mean per blood sample: roughly 100,000 templates (about 24,000-257,772), 35,000 to 45,000 unique clonotypes.

In germline, CDR1 is KGHSH, CDR2 LQKENI. The CDR3 runs to 14 residues. V shed 3 bases and J 5 bases; nucleotides not matched to a gene: 4. Input was about 550 ng to 6,500 ng of genomic DNA from tumor or blood. This clone has a single count. Only in-frame clones appear in the TCRdb table, and some are missing; sequencing was by immunoSEQ multiplex PCR. This sample has 14,000 to 15,000 clones, with 82% found just once. The sequencing here drew on PBMCs, taken after anti-PD-1 treatment. The chain has TRBV18 and TRBJ2-4; 7 bases align to TRBD1. This sequence originates from a human donor with basal cell carcinoma. The CDR3 nucleotides are TGTGCCAGCTCACCCTCCGGGACAGAAAACATTCAGTACTTC. It is translated as CASSPSGTENIQYF.